This T cell receptor beta chain was sequenced during a study of cytomegalovirus exposure and HLA in healthy donors. As for the study in general: Across 350 to 500 genotyped donors, about 80% landed in the Caucasian-associated ancestry cluster.

V was cut by 6 bases and J by 6 bases, with 8 bases left in between. Looked up from germline, CDR1 is SGHTA and CDR2 is FQGTGA. The CDR3 is made up of 12 amino acids. Vbeta (60) and Jbeta (13) primers were used in the PCR. Here immunoSEQ multiplex PCR was the method, and the copy in TCRdb shows in-frame clones only, minus some. The sample has 150,000 to 200,000 clones, roughly 75% seen once. Study results and caveats: DRB1 showed the most TCR associations and HLA-C the fewest in a later analysis, as rates varied by HLA locus. Indistinguishable V segments, including TRBV6-2 and TRBV6-3, were excluded.

As regards this clone: Its target is not known.

There were likely unrecorded immune exposures, though donors were nominally healthy when sampled. The chain has TRBV7-3 and TRBJ2-2; D may be TRBD2 (6 bases). What was sequenced was PBMCs. The source is a man between 18 and 35 years old in good health and CMV-seropositive. The CDR3 DNA reads as TGTGCCAGCAGGAGGGAGGCCGGGGAGCTGTTTTTT. Its translation: CASRREAGELFF.